The subject of this entry is one TCR beta chain. What it binds is not known. This specimen comes from a study of blood T cells in healthy people across ages. Study in general: Template switching picked up about one barcoded beta molecule for each two T cells.

Trimming left V 5 bases short and J 5 bases short, with 20 bases between. In germline, CDR1 is SGHNT, CDR2 YENEEA. The CDR3 is made up of 16 amino acids. With a J-beta primer mix and a sample-barcoded 5' primer, a second PCR ran roughly 6 to 11 cycles. From the 5' RACE reads, TCRdb called clonotypes with MiXCR, one entry per CDR3 protein. Of hundreds of thousands of distinct CDR3 sequences in the sample, 22% were seen once. Study outcomes and limitations: Long-lived and aged donors differed, with more naive CD4+ cells and higher diversity in the long-lived.

The specimen was blood. The receptor's source is a man aged 65 to 85 in good health. The chain joins TRBV11-3 to TRBJ2-3, with a possible D match to TRBD1 (6 bases). CDR3 region: CASSIGQNAFGDTQYF. The CDR3 DNA reads as TGTGCCAGCAGCATCGGACAGAATGCATTTGGAGATACGCAGTATTTT.